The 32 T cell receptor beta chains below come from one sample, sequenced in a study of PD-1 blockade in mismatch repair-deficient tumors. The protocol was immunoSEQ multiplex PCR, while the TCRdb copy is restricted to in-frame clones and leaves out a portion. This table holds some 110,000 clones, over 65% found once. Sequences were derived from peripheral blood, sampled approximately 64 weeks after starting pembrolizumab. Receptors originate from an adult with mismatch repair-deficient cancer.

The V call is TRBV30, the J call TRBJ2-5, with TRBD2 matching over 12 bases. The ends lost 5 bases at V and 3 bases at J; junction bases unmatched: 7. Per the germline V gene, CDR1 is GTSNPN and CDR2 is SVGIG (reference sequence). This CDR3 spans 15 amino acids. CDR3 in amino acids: CAWGGLAGKKETQYF. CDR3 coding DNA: TGTGCCTGGGGCGGACTAGCGGGAAAAAAAGAGACCCAGTACTTC.

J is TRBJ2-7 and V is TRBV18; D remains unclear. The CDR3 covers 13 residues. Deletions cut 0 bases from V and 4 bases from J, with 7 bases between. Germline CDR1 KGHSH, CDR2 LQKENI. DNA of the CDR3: TGTGCCAGCTCACCACCAGAAACTTACGAGCAGTACTTC. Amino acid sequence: CASSPPETYEQYF.

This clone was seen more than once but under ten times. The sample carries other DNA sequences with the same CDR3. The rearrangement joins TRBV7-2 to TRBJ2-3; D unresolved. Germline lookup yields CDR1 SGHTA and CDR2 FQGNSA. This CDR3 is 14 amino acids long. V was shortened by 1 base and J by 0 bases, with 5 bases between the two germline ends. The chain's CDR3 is CASSLGHSTDTQYF. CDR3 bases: TGTGCCAGCAGCTTAGGTCACAGCACAGATACGCAGTATTTT.

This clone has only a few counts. The CDR3 region has the DNA TGTGCCAGTAGTATTGTGGGCGACGAGCAGTACTTC. Protein product: CASSIVGDEQYF. The chain carries TRBV19 and TRBJ2-7; D uncertain. The CDR3 consists of 12 residues. V was cut by 3 bases and J by 5 bases, with 8 bases left in between. Germline V CDR1 and CDR2: LNHDA, SQIVND (reference sequence).

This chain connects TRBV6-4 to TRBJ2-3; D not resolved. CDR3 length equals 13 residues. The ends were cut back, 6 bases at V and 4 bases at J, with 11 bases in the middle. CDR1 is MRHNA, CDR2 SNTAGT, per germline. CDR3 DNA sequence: TGTGCCAGCAGCTCTTCGCAGGCAGATACGCAGTATTTT. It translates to CASSSSQADTQYF.

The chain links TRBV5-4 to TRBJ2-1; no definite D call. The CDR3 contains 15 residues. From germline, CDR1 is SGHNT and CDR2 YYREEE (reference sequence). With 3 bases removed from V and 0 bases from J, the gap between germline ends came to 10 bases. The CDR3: CASSSDRSSYNEQFF. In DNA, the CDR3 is TGTGCCAGCAGCTCTGACCGGAGCTCCTACAATGAGCAGTTCTTC.

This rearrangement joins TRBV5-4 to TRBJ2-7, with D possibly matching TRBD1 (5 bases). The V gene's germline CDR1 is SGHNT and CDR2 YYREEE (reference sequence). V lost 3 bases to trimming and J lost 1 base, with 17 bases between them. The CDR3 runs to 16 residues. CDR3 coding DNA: TGTGCCAGCAGCTCGGGTTTAGACAGAAATTCCTACGAGCAGTACTTC. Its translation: CASSSGLDRNSYEQYF.

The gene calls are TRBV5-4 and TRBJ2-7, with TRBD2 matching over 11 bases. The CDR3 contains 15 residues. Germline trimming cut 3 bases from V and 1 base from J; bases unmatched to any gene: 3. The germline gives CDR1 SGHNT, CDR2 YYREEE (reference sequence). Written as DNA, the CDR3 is TGTGCCAGCAGCTCCGGGACTAGCGGTTCCTACGAGCAGTACTTC. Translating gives CASSSGTSGSYEQYF.

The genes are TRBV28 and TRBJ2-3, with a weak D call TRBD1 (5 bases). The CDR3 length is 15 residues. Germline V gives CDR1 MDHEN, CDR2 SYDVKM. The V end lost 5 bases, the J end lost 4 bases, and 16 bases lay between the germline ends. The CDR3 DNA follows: TGTGCCAGCAGTAGCCAGGGAAGAGTAGCAGATACGCAGTATTTT. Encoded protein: CASSSQGRVADTQYF.

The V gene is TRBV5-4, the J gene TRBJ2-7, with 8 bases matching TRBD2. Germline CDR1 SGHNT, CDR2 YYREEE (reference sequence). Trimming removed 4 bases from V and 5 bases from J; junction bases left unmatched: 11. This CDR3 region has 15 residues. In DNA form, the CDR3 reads TGTGCCAGCAGCCATTCCGGGGGGGATTCCAACGAGCAGTACTTC. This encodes CASSHSGGDSNEQYF.

The CDR3 coding sequence is TGCGCCAGCAGTGGGGGGGACTATAGTTCCACTGAAGCTTTCTTT. It encodes CASSGGDYSSTEAFF. This chain links TRBV10-2 with TRBJ1-1, with D perhaps matching TRBD1 (5 bases). The CDR3 length is 15 residues. Germline CDR1 is WSHSY and CDR2 is SAAADI. V was shortened by 4 bases and J by 4 bases, with 16 bases between the two germline ends.

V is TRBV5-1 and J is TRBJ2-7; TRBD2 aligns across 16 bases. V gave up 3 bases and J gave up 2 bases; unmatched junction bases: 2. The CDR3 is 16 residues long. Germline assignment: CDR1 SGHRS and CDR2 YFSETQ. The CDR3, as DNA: TGCGCCAGCAGCTCTGGGACTAGCGGGAGGGCCTACGAGCAGTACTTC. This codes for CASSSGTSGRAYEQYF.

CDR3 sequence (DNA): TGCGCCAGCTCGACTGGGACAGGGATGGATACGCAGTATTTT. Its protein product is CASSTGTGMDTQYF. This chain connects TRBV5-1 to TRBJ2-3; the match to TRBD1 covers 9 bases. This CDR3 is built from 14 residues. V was clipped by 7 bases and J by 6 bases; unmatched bases: 9. Looked up from germline, CDR1 is SGHRS and CDR2 is YFSETQ.

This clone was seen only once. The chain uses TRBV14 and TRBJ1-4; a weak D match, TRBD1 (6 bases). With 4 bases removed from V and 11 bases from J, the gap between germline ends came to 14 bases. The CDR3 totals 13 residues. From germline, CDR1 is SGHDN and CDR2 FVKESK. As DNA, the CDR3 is TGTGCCAGCAGCCGAGGGGGAGGGGTGAAACTGTTTTTT. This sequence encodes CASSRGGGVKLFF. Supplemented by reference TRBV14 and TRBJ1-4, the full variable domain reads EAGVTQFPSHSVIEKGQTVTLRCDPISGHDNLYWYRRVMGKEIKFLLHFVKESKQDESGMPNNRFLAERTGGTYSTLKVQPAELEDSGVYFCASSRGGGVKLFFGSGTQLSVL.

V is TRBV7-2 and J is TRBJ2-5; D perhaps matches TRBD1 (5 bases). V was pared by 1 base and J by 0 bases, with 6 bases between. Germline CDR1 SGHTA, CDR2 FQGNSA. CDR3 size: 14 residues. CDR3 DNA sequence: TGTGCCAGCAGCTTAGACAGGAACCAAGAGACCCAGTACTTC. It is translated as CASSLDRNQETQYF. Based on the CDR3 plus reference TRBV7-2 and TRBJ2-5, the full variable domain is GAGVSQSPSNKVTEKGKDVELRCDPISGHTALYWYRQSLGQGLEFLIYFQGNSAPDKSGLPSDRFSAERTGGSVSTLTIQRTQQEDSAVYLCASSLDRNQETQYFGPGTRLLVL.

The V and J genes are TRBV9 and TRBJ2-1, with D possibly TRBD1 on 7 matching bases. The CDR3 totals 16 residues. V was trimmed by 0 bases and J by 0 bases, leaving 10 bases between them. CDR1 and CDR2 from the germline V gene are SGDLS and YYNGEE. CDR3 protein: CASSVGGDSSYNEQFF. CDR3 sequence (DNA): TGTGCCAGCAGCGTAGGGGGGGACAGCTCCTACAATGAGCAGTTCTTC.

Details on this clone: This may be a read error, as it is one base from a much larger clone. Here the CDR3 DNA reads TGTGCCAGCAGCCAAGAACTAGCGGGAGGGTATGAGCAGTTCTTC. Its translation: CASSQELAGGYEQFF. The chain is built from TRBV4-2 and TRBJ2-1, with 13 bases matching TRBD2. Germline V gene data show CDR1 as LGHNA and CDR2 as YNFKEQ. The CDR3 is made up of 15 amino acids. The V segment lost 0 bases and the J segment 8 bases; nucleotides outside the gene matches: 1.

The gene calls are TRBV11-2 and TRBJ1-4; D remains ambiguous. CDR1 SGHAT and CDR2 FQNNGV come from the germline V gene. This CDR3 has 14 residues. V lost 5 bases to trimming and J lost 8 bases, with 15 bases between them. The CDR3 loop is CASSPVLSGEKLFF. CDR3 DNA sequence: TGTGCCAGCAGCCCCGTCCTAAGCGGGGAAAAACTGTTTTTT.

The CDR3 protein is CASMPRLSTGDNTGELFF. For the CDR3, the DNA is TGTGCCAGCATGCCCCGACTCTCGACAGGGGACAACACCGGGGAGCTGTTTTTT. The rearrangement links TRBV2 to TRBJ2-2, with 8 bases aligning to TRBD1. Germline CDR1 reads SNHLY; CDR2 reads FYNNEI. This CDR3 spans 18 amino acids. The ends lost 7 bases at V and 2 bases at J; junction bases unmatched: 15.

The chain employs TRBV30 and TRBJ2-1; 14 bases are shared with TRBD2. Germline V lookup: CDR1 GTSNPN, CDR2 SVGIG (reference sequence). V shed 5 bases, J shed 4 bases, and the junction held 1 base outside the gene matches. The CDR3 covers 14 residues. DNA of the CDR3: TGTGCCTGGGGACTAGCGGGAGGTTACAATGAGCAGTTCTTC. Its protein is CAWGLAGGYNEQFF. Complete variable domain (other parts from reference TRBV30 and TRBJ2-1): SQTIHQWPATLVQPVGSPLSLECTVEGTSNPNLYWYRQAAGRGLQLLFYSVGIGQISSEVPQNLSASRPQDRQFILSSKKLLLSDSGFYLCAWGLAGGYNEQFFGPGTRLTVL.

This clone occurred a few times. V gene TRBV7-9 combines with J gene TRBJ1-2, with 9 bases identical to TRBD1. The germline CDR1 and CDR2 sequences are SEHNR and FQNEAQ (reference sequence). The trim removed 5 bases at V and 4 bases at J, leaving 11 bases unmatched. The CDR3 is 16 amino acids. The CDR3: CASSVRRQGEGYGYTF. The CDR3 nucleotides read TGTGCCAGCAGCGTGCGAAGACAGGGGGAGGGCTATGGCTACACCTTC.

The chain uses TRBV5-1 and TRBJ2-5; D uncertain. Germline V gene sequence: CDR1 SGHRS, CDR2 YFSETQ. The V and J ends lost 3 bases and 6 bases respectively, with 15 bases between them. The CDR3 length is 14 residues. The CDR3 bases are TGCGCCAGCAGCTCCCGGGCGGTTGACAAGACCCAGTACTTC. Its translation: CASSSRAVDKTQYF. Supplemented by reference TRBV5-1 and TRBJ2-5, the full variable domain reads KAGVTQTPRYLIKTRGQQVTLSCSPISGHRSVSWYQQTPGQGLQFLFEYFSETQRNKGNFPGRFSGRQFSNSRSEMNVSTLELGDSALYLCASSSRAVDKTQYFGPGTRLLVL.

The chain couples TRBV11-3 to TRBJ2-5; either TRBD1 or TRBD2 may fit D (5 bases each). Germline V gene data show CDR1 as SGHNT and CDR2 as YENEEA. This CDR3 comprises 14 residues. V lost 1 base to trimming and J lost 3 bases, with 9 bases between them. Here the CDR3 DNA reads TGTGCCAGCAGCTTAGTTTGGGGGAAAGAGACCCAGTACTTC. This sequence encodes CASSLVWGKETQYF.

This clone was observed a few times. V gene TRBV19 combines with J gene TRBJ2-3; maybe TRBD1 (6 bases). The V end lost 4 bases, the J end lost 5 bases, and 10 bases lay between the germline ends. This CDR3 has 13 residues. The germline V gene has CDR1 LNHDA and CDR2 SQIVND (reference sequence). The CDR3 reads CASSRLQGDTQYF. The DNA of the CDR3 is TGTGCCAGTAGTAGATTACAGGGAGATACGCAGTATTTT.

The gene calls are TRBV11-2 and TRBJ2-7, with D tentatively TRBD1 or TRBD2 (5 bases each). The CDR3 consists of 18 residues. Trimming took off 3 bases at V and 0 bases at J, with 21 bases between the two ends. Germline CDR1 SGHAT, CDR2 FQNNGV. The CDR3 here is CASSFSVSGHLSSYEQYF. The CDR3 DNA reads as TGTGCCAGCAGCTTCTCTGTGTCGGGGCATCTCAGCTCCTACGAGCAGTACTTC.

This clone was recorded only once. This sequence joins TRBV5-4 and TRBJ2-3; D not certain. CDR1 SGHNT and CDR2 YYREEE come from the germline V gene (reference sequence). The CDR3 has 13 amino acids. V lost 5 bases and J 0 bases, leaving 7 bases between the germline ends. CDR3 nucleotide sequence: TGTGCCAGCAGATCAGCGAGCACAGATACGCAGTATTTT. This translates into CASRSASTDTQYF.

The CDR3 DNA follows: TGTGCCAGCCTCTCCGGGACATCGACCTTGGTTGGCTACACCTTC. Translated, it gives CASLSGTSTLVGYTF. The chain couples TRBV2 to TRBJ1-2, with a weak D call TRBD1 (6 bases). Trimming shortened V by 8 bases and J by 7 bases, and 23 bases separated the two germline ends. CDR3 size: 15 residues. Germline V gives CDR1 SNHLY, CDR2 FYNNEI.

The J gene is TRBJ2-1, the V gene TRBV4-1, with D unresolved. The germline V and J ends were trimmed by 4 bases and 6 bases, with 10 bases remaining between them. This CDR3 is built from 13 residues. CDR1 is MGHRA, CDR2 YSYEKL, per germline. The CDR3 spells CASSPNKFNEQFF. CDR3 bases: TGCGCCAGCAGCCCTAACAAGTTCAATGAGCAGTTCTTC.

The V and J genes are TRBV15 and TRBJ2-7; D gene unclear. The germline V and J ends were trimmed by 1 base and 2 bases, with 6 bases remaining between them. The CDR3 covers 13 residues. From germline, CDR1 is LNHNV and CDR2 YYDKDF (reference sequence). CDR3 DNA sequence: TGTGCCACCAGCAGAGTTGGACCCTACGAGCAGTACTTC. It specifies CATSRVGPYEQYF.

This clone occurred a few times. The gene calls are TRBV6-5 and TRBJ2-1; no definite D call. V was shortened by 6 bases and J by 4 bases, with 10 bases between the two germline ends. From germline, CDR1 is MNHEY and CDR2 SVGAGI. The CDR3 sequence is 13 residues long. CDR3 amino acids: CASSLTRYNEQFF. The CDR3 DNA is TGTGCCAGCAGCTTGACAAGGTACAATGAGCAGTTCTTC.

The CDR3 DNA is TGTGCCAGCAGCTTAGCCGGGCTAGCGGGAGGGCCGGGAGATACGCAGTATTTT. It specifies CASSLAGLAGGPGDTQYF. This chain connects TRBV11-2 to TRBJ2-3; 12 bases align to TRBD2. The CDR3 has 18 amino acids. Germline CDR1 and CDR2: SGHAT and FQNNGV. Losses at the gene ends were 1 base for V and 5 bases for J; bases not matched to a gene: 10.

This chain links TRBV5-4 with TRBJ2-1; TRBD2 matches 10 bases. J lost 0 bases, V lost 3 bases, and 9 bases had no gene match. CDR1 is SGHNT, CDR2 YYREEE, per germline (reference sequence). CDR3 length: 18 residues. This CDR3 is CASSWGTSALLSYNEQFF. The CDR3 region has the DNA TGTGCCAGCAGCTGGGGGACTAGCGCCCTCCTCTCCTACAATGAGCAGTTCTTC.